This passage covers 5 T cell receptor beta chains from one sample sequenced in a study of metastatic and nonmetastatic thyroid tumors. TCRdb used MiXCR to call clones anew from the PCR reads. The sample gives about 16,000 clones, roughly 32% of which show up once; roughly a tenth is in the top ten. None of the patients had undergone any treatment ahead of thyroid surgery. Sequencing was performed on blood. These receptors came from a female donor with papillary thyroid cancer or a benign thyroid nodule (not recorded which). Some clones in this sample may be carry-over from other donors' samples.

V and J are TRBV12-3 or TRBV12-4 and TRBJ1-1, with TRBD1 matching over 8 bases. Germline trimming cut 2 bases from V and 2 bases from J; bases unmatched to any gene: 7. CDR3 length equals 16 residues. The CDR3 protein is CASSLMFRGLNTEAFF. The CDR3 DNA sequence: TGTGCCAGCAGTTTAATGTTCAGGGGGCTTAACACTGAAGCTTTCTTT.

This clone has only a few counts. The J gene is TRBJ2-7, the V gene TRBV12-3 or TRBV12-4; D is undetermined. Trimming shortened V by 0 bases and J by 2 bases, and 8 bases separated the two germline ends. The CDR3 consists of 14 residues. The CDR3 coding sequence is TGTGCCAGCAGTTTAGCGCAAGGCCCCTACGAGCAGTACTTC. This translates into CASSLAQGPYEQYF.

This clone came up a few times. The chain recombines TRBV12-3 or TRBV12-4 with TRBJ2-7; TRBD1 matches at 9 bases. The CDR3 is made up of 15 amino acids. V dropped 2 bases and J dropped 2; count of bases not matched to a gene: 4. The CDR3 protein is CASSLSDRGTYEQYF. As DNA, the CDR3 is TGTGCCAGCAGTTTAAGCGACAGGGGGACCTACGAGCAGTACTTC.

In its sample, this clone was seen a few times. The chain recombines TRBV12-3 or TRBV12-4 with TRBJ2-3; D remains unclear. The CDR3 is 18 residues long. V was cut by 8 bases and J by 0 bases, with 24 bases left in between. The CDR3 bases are TGTGCCAGCTCGGGCGTGGGGTCGGCTCAGCTAAGCACAGATACGCAGTATTTT. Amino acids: CASSGVGSAQLSTDTQYF.

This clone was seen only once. As DNA, the CDR3 is TGTGCCAGCAGCGGATGGGTCCTGCTAACGGATGGCTACACCTTC. Amino acid sequence: CASSGWVLLTDGYTF. The V call is TRBV5-6, the J call TRBJ1-2; D ambiguous. The CDR3 is 15 amino acids. V lost 4 bases, J lost 6 bases, and 19 bases lay in between. Germline V gene data show CDR1 as SGHDT and CDR2 as YYEEEE.